These 29 T cell receptor beta chains came from one sample sequenced in a study of regulatory T cells in long-lasting Graves disease (dated by TCRdb to about 2021). In the paper's terms, the time point label means: newly diagnosed GD, antithyroid drugs for less than 3 months. RNA was extracted from PBMCs in TRIzol for both TCR sequencing and RNA sequencing. Library preparation employed multiplex PCR. Sequencing used an Illumina HiSeq 4000. iRepertoire HTBI primers and Arm-PCR amplification of CDR3 regions were used to construct TCR beta libraries. The public reads were quality trimmed at Q25 with fastp and then assembled into clones with MiXCR by TCRdb, keeping productive beta chains. Merged by CDR3 protein, the rows form single entries marked with the most common genes and DNA. The sample table shows 400,000 to 500,000 distinct CDR3 sequences, and 14% to 15% are seen once. Of the sample, roughly a sixth is held by the ten largest clones.

The same specimen was also included in a second study, on T cells in Graves' hyperthyroidism and ophthalmopathy.

The sample here was peripheral blood mononuclear cells (PBMCs), taken at new diagnosis, from a patient treated with antithyroid drugs. These receptors were collected from a woman in her twenties or thirties with Graves disease. Donor details come from another sample of the same person, matched by shared clones.

This rearrangement joins TRBV29-1 to TRBJ1-1; D is unresolved. Trimming removed 3 bases at V and 5 bases at J, with 19 bases between. Germline V gene data show CDR1 as SQVTM and CDR2 as ANQGSEA. CDR3 length: 15 residues. CDR3 loop: CSVDFLPEGNTEAFF. The CDR3 DNA reads as TGCAGCGTTGATTTCCTCCCGGAGGGTAATACTGAAGCTTTCTTT.

Ten or more counts support this clonotype. The chain joins TRBV7-3 to TRBJ2-1, with 7 bases identical to TRBD2. V lost 2 bases to trimming and J lost 7 bases; unmatched junction nucleotides: 11. The CDR3 is made up of 16 amino acids. CDR1 SGHTA and CDR2 FQGTGA come from the germline V gene. The CDR3 bases are TGTGCCAGCAGCTTAGCTAGCGGTTCTGAACGGAATGAGCAGTTCTTC. This translates into CASSLASGSERNEQFF.

This clonotype was observed a handful of times. The V gene is TRBV6-1, the J gene TRBJ1-3; 7 bases match TRBD1. Trimming removed 6 bases from V and 4 bases from J; junction bases left unmatched: 3. This CDR3 has 13 residues. CDR1 MNHNS and CDR2 SASEGT come from the germline V gene. The CDR3 protein is CASRTGRGNTIYF. CDR3 nucleotides: TGTGCCAGCAGGACAGGGAGAGGAAACACCATATATTTT.

This clonotype was counted at least ten times. CDR3 residues: CASSYPTGAERSEAFF. The CDR3 nucleotides are TGTGCCAGCAGTTACCCTACAGGGGCGGAGAGATCTGAAGCTTTCTTT. The chain links TRBV6-9 to TRBJ1-1, with TRBD1 matching 7 bases. The CDR3 sequence is 16 residues long. Per germline, CDR1 MNHGY and CDR2 SVAAGI. V was clipped by 3 bases and J by 6 bases; unmatched bases: 13.

This clonotype was seen a handful of times. The chain is built from TRBV24-1 and TRBJ1-1, with D possibly being TRBD1 (5 bases). This CDR3 contains 11 residues. Trimming took off 9 bases at V and 1 base at J, with 5 bases between the two ends. Germline CDR1 KGHDR, CDR2 SFDVKD. CDR3 nucleotide sequence: TGTGCCACCGGGACGAACACTGAAGCTTTCTTT. Translation gives CATGTNTEAFF.

In its sample, this clonotype was seen many times. J is TRBJ2-5 and V is TRBV6-1; the D gene is possibly TRBD1 (6 bases). Germline V gives CDR1 MNHNS, CDR2 SASEGT. V gave up 6 bases and J gave up 0 bases, with 11 bases separating them. This CDR3 has 14 amino acids. The CDR3 DNA reads TGTGCCAGCAGGCTTCACAGGGACCAAGAGACCCAGTACTTC. This translates into CASRLHRDQETQYF.

In its sample, this clonotype was seen many times. V usage is TRBV7-3 and J usage is TRBJ2-3; D is undetermined. Germline-derived CDR1 and CDR2 are SGHTA and FQGTGA. Trimming took off 5 bases at V and 0 bases at J, with 15 bases between the two ends. This CDR3 is built from 16 residues. The chain's CDR3 is CASSPPRQASTDTQYF. The DNA for the CDR3 is TGTGCCAGCAGCCCCCCCAGGCAGGCCAGCACAGATACGCAGTATTTT.

The sample holds a few counts of this clonotype. The chain combines TRBV7-4 with TRBJ2-7; D not resolved. CDR3 size: 9 residues. V shed 11 bases and J shed 5 bases, with 7 bases lying between them. Germline CDR1 SGHVT, CDR2 SQSDAQ. The CDR3 DNA is TGTGCCGACCCTAACGAGCAGTACTTC. Its translation is CADPNEQYF.

This clonotype was recorded many times. V is TRBV28 and J is TRBJ1-5, with TRBD1 as a possible D gene (6 bases). The CDR3 sequence is 15 residues long. V lost 5 bases, J lost 1 base, and 12 bases lay in between. Germline V gene sequence: CDR1 MDHEN, CDR2 SYDVKM. The CDR3 loop reads CASSPLGASNQPQHF. CDR3 in DNA: TGTGCCAGCAGTCCGTTGGGGGCGAGCAATCAGCCCCAGCATTTT.

The table lists this clonotype with a few counts. A much larger clone lies a single base off, so this may be a read error. V and J are TRBV27 and TRBJ2-7, with a possible D match to TRBD2 (5 bases). The CDR3 has 13 residues. The V gene lost 5 bases and the J gene lost 6 bases, with 14 bases spanning the gap. Looked up from germline, CDR1 is MNHEY and CDR2 is SMNVEV (reference sequence). CDR3 in DNA: TGTGCCAGCAGTGATTCCGTACTAGGCGAGCAGTACTTC. This encodes CASSDSVLGEQYF.

Notes on this clonotype: One base away lies a much larger clone, so this may be a sequencing read error. The genes are TRBV30 and TRBJ1-2; 9 bases map to TRBD1. The CDR3 is 13 residues long. Looked up from germline, CDR1 is GTSNPN and CDR2 is SVGIG (reference sequence). The DNA of the CDR3 is TGTACCTGCTTGACAGGGGGGGCTAGAGGCTACACCTTC. Amino acid sequence: CTCLTGGARGYTF.

Concerning this clonotype: A single base separates this from a much larger clone, so it may be a read error. The rearrangement uses TRBV2 and TRBJ1-6, with 10 bases that match TRBD1. Germline V lookup: CDR1 SNHLY, CDR2 FYNNEI. The CDR3 has 15 residues. V lost 8 bases and J lost 9; bases outside the gene matches: 10. CDR3 DNA: TGTGCCAGCGGAGTGGACAGGGGGATCGTTTCACCCCTCCACTTT. Encoded protein: CASGVDRGIVSPLHF. Full variable domain (remainder filled in from reference TRBV2 and TRBJ1-6): EPEVTQTPSHQVTQMGQEVILRCVPISNHLYFYWYRQILGQKVEFLVSFYNNEISEKSEIFDDQFSVERPDGSNFTLKIRSTKLEDSAMYFCASGVDRGIVSPLHFGNGTRLTVT.

This clonotype showed up many times. This sequence joins TRBV27 and TRBJ2-7, with 8 bases identical to TRBD2. The CDR3 extends over 13 amino acids. V shed 6 bases, J shed 1 base, and the junction held 2 bases outside the gene matches. CDR1 is MNHEY, CDR2 SMNVEV, per germline (reference sequence). CDR3 protein: CASRGLGSYEQYF. CDR3 nucleotide sequence: TGTGCCAGCAGGGGACTAGGATCCTACGAGCAGTACTTC.

The chain uses TRBV7-9 and TRBJ2-1, with 7 positions matching TRBD1. There are 14 residues in the CDR3. Germline CDR1 reads SEHNR; CDR2 reads FQNEAQ (reference sequence). V lost 5 bases, J lost 10 bases, and 11 bases stayed unmatched. CDR3: CASSAGLDRVEQFF. The CDR3 coding sequence is TGTGCCAGCAGCGCCGGTCTAGACAGGGTCGAGCAGTTCTTC.

This clonotype showed up many times. The chain couples TRBV30 to TRBJ2-7; no firm D call. Germline V gene sequence: CDR1 GTSNPN, CDR2 SVGIG (reference sequence). The CDR3 covers 11 residues. Trimming removed 1 base at V and 4 bases at J, with 5 bases between. CDR3 bases: TGTGCCTGGAGTGACGAGTACGAGCAGTACTTC. Translated, it gives CAWSDEYEQYF. Using reference TRBV30 and TRBJ2-7 for the parts outside the CDR3, the full variable domain is SQTIHQWPATLVQPVGSPLSLECTVEGTSNPNLYWYRQAAGRGLQLLFYSVGIGQISSEVPQNLSASRPQDRQFILSSKKLLLSDSGFYLCAWSDEYEQYFGPGTRLTVT.

Ten or more counts support this clonotype. J is TRBJ2-5 and V is TRBV15; the D is unclear. The CDR3 spans 12 residues. Germline values: CDR1 LNHNV, CDR2 YYDKDF (reference sequence). V lost 6 bases and J 4 bases, leaving 9 bases between the germline ends. The CDR3: CATRGLGETQYF. In nucleotides, the CDR3 is TGTGCCACCAGGGGTTTAGGAGAGACCCAGTACTTC.

This clonotype has just a few counts. The chain has TRBV3-1 and TRBJ2-5; 7 nucleotides line up with TRBD2. J gave up 5 bases and V 3 bases, and 12 bases lay outside the gene matches. The CDR3 has 16 amino acids. Per germline, CDR1 LGHDT and CDR2 YNNKEL (reference sequence). Here the CDR3 reads CASSQQLSRGGETQYF. The CDR3 DNA sequence: TGTGCCAGCAGCCAGCAATTGAGCCGGGGAGGGGAGACCCAGTACTTC.

This clonotype came up a few times. The rearrangement joins TRBV6-1 to TRBJ1-5, with D tentatively TRBD1 (6 bases). Germline V gives CDR1 MNHNS, CDR2 SASEGT. The V and J ends lost 4 bases and 4 bases respectively, with 14 bases between them. The CDR3 sequence is 15 residues long. This CDR3 is CASSVSGEGNQPQHF. The CDR3 DNA reads TGTGCCAGCAGTGTATCAGGGGAAGGTAATCAGCCCCAGCATTTT.

This clonotype was observed many times. The chain carries TRBV20-1 and TRBJ2-3; TRBD2 matches 9 bases. The CDR3 runs to 16 residues. After removal of 6 bases from V and 2 bases from J, the junction contained 12 bases not matched to a gene. Germline CDR1 DFQATT, CDR2 SNEGSKA (reference sequence). The CDR3 region has the DNA TGCAGTGCCTCGGTAGCGGGAGACCTAATCACAGATACGCAGTATTTT. It is translated as CSASVAGDLITDTQYF.

This clonotype was counted many times. The chain employs TRBV12-3 or TRBV12-4 and TRBJ2-7, with D maybe TRBD1 (6 bases). The length of the CDR3 is 13 residues. With 6 bases removed from V and 5 bases from J, the gap between germline ends came to 14 bases. This chain's CDR3 is CASRPDSSHEQYF. The DNA of the CDR3 is TGTGCCAGCAGGCCGGACAGCAGCCACGAGCAGTACTTC.

DNA of the CDR3: TGTGCCATCAGTGAGAATTTGGGATTGAACACTGAAGCTTTCTTT. This encodes CAISENLGLNTEAFF. The rearrangement uses TRBV10-3 and TRBJ1-1; D is uncertain. From germline, CDR1 is ENHRY and CDR2 SYGVKD. The CDR3 totals 15 residues. V gave up 2 bases and J gave up 0 bases, with 10 bases separating them.

The chain uses TRBV11-3 and TRBJ1-2; D is undetermined. In germline, CDR1 is SGHNT, CDR2 YENEEA. Trimming stripped 6 bases from V and 7 bases from J, with 15 bases between. This CDR3 has 13 amino acids. The CDR3 DNA follows: TGTGCCAGCAGTTCTAGCCCAAAGCCTGGCTACACCTTC. This gives the protein CASSSSPKPGYTF. Filled out from reference TRBV11-3 and TRBJ1-2, the complete variable domain reads EAGVVQSPRYKIIEKKQPVAFWCNPISGHNTLYWYLQNLGQGPELLIRYENEEAVDDSQLPKDRFSAERLKGVDSTLKIQPAELGDSAVYLCASSSSPKPGYTFGSGTRLTVV.

This clonotype was recorded at least ten times. V is TRBV27 and J is TRBJ2-7; 7 nucleotides line up with TRBD1. V trimming: 3 bases; J trimming: 3 bases; junction bases outside the gene matches: 2. From germline, CDR1 is MNHEY and CDR2 SMNVEV (reference sequence). The CDR3 totals 13 residues. The CDR3 nucleotides are TGTGCCAGCAGTTTGGGACAGTACTACGAGCAGTACTTC. Translating gives CASSLGQYYEQYF.

This clonotype was detected many times. For the CDR3, the DNA is TGTGCCAGCAGCTTAGTGCTACAGCAAGAAGAGACCCAGTACTTC. It yields the protein CASSLVLQQEETQYF. V gene TRBV7-9 combines with J gene TRBJ2-5; D unclear. V was cut by 1 base and J by 3 bases, with 12 bases left in between. The CDR3 length is 15 residues. Germline V gene lookup returns CDR1 SEHNR and CDR2 FQNEAQ (reference sequence). Using reference TRBV7-9 and TRBJ2-5 for the parts outside the CDR3, the full variable domain is DTGVSQNPRHKITKRGQNVTFRCDPISEHNRLYWYRQTLGQGPEFLTYFQNEAQLEKSRLLSDRFSAERPKGSFSTLEIQRTEQGDSAMYLCASSLVLQQEETQYFGPGTRLLVL.

This clonotype was counted many times. V and J are TRBV24-1 and TRBJ1-2; 8 bases match TRBD1. The ends lost 6 bases at V and 6 bases at J; junction bases unmatched: 8. The CDR3 spans 14 residues. Germline lookup yields CDR1 KGHDR and CDR2 SFDVKD. CDR3 in amino acids: CATSHTGGADGYTF. As DNA, the CDR3 is TGTGCCACCAGTCATACAGGGGGAGCGGATGGCTACACCTTC.

The chain recombines TRBV7-9 with TRBJ2-1; D may be TRBD2 (5 bases). V dropped 4 bases and J dropped 3 bases, with 19 bases sitting between them. Germline CDR1 SEHNR, CDR2 FQNEAQ (reference sequence). The CDR3 consists of 17 residues. CDR3 DNA sequence: TGTGCCAGCAGCTCCCCCTGGACCCGAGAGGGCTACAATGAGCAGTTCTTC. This translates into CASSSPWTREGYNEQFF.

As for this clonotype: Given a much more abundant clone one base away, this may be a read error. The chain has TRBV5-1 and TRBJ2-7; D possibly corresponds to TRBD2 (6 bases). From germline, CDR1 is SGHRS and CDR2 YFSETQ. The germline V and J ends were trimmed by 4 bases and 6 bases, with 14 bases remaining between them. CDR3 length equals 13 residues. The CDR3, as DNA: TGCGCCAGCAGCGAGGCGGGATTATTCGAGCAGTACTTC. This encodes CASSEAGLFEQYF.

This clonotype was counted only a few times. The V call is TRBV4-1, the J call TRBJ1-2; D not certain. This CDR3 comprises 13 residues. From germline, CDR1 is MGHRA and CDR2 YSYEKL. V dropped 5 bases and J dropped 8 bases, with 15 bases sitting between them. The chain's CDR3 is CASSDAQTTGYTF. The CDR3 nucleotides are TGCGCCAGCAGCGACGCGCAGACGACGGGCTACACCTTC.

This clonotype was detected ten times or more. Here the CDR3 reads CASSWGPVEEARGTEAFF. CDR3 bases: TGCGCCAGCAGCTGGGGGCCTGTCGAGGAAGCCAGGGGCACTGAAGCTTTCTTT. The genes are TRBV5-1 and TRBJ1-1; the D gene is possibly TRBD1 (6 bases). The CDR3 is made up of 18 amino acids. From germline, CDR1 is SGHRS and CDR2 YFSETQ. The V and J ends lost 3 bases and 4 bases respectively, with 25 bases between them.